This T cell receptor (beta chain) was captured by sequencing in a study of blood T cell repertoires in COVID-19. Study context: Donors in the United States, Italy and Spain gave samples during acute or convalescent COVID-19. T cells, B-cell-depleted T cells, or PBMCs provided the cDNA or gDNA that served as material.

The ends were cut back, 6 bases at V and 2 bases at J, with 2 bases in the middle. Looked up from germline, CDR1 is KGHDR and CDR2 is SFDVKD. The CDR3 is 11 residues long. Per the authors' pipeline: Cell counts per sample came from amplifying reference gene primers. Assay: immunoSEQ multiplex PCR; the TCRdb copy retains only in-frame clones and omits some. The D gene and trimming were derived from the DNA, and the V and J assignments and clone size from that table. The profile shows 140,000 to 150,000 clones, around 81% of them singletons. This TCR was recovered from a human donor with acute or convalescent COVID-19. The donor label of this sample is uncertain. The sample consisted of peripheral blood. V usage is TRBV24-1 and J usage is TRBJ2-3; D gene ambiguous. The CDR3 sequence is CATSYTDTQYF. The CDR3 coding sequence is TGTGCCACCAGTTACACAGATACGCAGTATTTT.